This T cell receptor beta chain is from a study of shared clonotypes between healthy human individuals. Assay execution took place at the deep level. Method: immunoSEQ multiplex PCR; TCRdb's copy keeps in-frame clones and lacks some. The top ten hold 0.045% to 0.06% of the sample, which has some 580,000 clones, less than 98% seen once. Comment on this clone: Its antigen is not known.

Study-wide findings and caveats: Non-shared clonotypes displayed generation probabilities falling below those of clonotypes present in all four donors.

Sequenced sample: naive CD4+ T cells sorted from blood. The subset denotes: CD45RA+ positively selected. This sequence was found in a woman aged 30 to 39 in good health.

The CDR3 spells CASSPLDGFDEQYF. CDR3 in DNA: TGTGCCAGCTCACCATTAGACGGTTTCGACGAGCAGTACTTC. The chain employs TRBV18 and TRBJ2-7, with no clear D. Trimming took 2 bases from V and 5 from J, leaving 13 bases between them. The CDR3 length is 14 residues. Looked up from germline, CDR1 is KGHSH and CDR2 is LQKENI. Complete variable domain (other parts from reference TRBV18 and TRBJ2-7): NAGVMQNPRHLVRRRGQEARLRCSPMKGHSHVYWYRQLPEEGLKFMVYLQKENIIDESGMPKERFSAEFPKEGPSILRIQQVVRGDSAAYFCASSPLDGFDEQYFGPGTRLTVT.